This T cell receptor beta chain was recorded in a study of blood T cell repertoires in COVID-19. At the level of the study: Researchers got acute and convalescent COVID-19 samples from the United States, Italy and Spain. The analysed material was cDNA or gDNA that came from T cells, B-cell-depleted T cells, or PBMCs.

The CDR3 totals 15 residues. From germline, CDR1 is SGHDT and CDR2 YYEEEE. Trimming took off 0 bases at V and 1 base at J, with 10 bases between the two ends. Original processing methods: The assay estimated nucleated cells by amplifying reference gene primers. TCRdb keeps only in-frame clones here, not all; method: immunoSEQ multiplex PCR. V, J and clone size reflect that table, while D and trimming were determined from the DNA. The sample records 140,000 to 150,000 clones, roughly nine tenths being singletons. The sample consisted of peripheral blood. This chain connects TRBV5-6 to TRBJ1-1; TRBD1 might be the D (5 bases). The receptor comes from a human donor in a cohort sampled during active COVID-19. The CDR3 coding sequence is TGTGCCAGCAGCTTGGTAGGGGCCCAGAACACTGAAGCTTTCTTT. Protein product: CASSLVGAQNTEAFF.